A selection of T cell receptor beta chains follows, all from one sample in a study of cytomegalovirus exposure and HLA in healthy donors. Only in-frame clones appear in the TCRdb table, and some are missing; sequencing was by immunoSEQ multiplex PCR. Among under 200,000 clones listed, 65% to 85% were seen once. Source material: PBMCs. All receptors derive from a man aged 55 to 70 in good health and CMV-seronegative. CDR3s include the opening cysteine and the closing phenylalanine or tryptophan. The order of the fields is clone size, D gene, J gene, V gene, CDR3 protein, CDR3 DNA. A D gene is named only where the DNA matches it firmly. A row's size may be missing; if present it is once, few, many or a size class.

- | TRBD2 | TRBJ2-3 | TRBV29-1 | CSVEVPSGGPTDTQYF | TGCAGCGTTGAGGTTCCTAGCGGGGGACCCACAGATACGCAGTATTTT
- | TRBD1 | TRBJ2-1 | TRBV19 | CASSYTSGTGNEQFF | TGTGCCAGTAGTTATACGTCCGGGACAGGCAATGAGCAGTTCTTC
- | TRBD1 | TRBJ2-7 | TRBV5-1 | CASNIGQGAYEQYF | TGCGCCAGCAACATTGGGCAGGGGGCCTACGAGCAGTACTTC
- | - | TRBJ2-1 | TRBV7-6 | CASSPQWGPYNEQFF | TGTGCCAGCAGCCCACAGTGGGGCCCTTACAATGAGCAGTTCTTC
- | TRBD2 | TRBJ2-1 | TRBV28 | CAIEASGNEQFF | TGTGCCATTGAGGCTAGCGGCAATGAGCAGTTCTTC
- | - | TRBJ2-7 | TRBV30 | CAWSYRGKYEQYF | TGTGCCTGGAGCTATAGGGGGAAGTACGAGCAGTACTTC
- | - | TRBJ2-1 | TRBV19 | CASSIVSGGDEQFF | TGTGCCAGTAGTATAGTGTCTGGAGGAGATGAGCAGTTCTTC
- | - | TRBJ1-2 | TRBV28 | CASRRKGDGYTF | TGTGCCAGCAGAAGAAAGGGGGACGGCTACACCTTC
- | - | TRBJ1-1 | TRBV27 | CASRGLDWNTEAFF | TGTGCCAGCCGCGGCCTCGATTGGAACACTGAAGCTTTCTTT
- | TRBD2 | TRBJ2-3 | TRBV5-1 | CASSTVTSGVGADTQYF | TGCGCCAGCAGCACTGTAACTAGCGGTGTGGGCGCAGATACGCAGTATTTT
- | TRBD1 | TRBJ1-2 | TRBV6-1 | CASSGGTGGDYGYTF | TGTGCCAGCAGCGGAGGGACAGGGGGCGACTATGGCTACACCTTC
- | - | TRBJ2-3 | TRBV2 | CASSETDTQYF | TGTGCCAGCAGCGAAACTGATACGCAGTATTTT
- | - | TRBJ1-5 | TRBV25-1 | CASSAITGKNQPQNF | TGTGCCAGCAGTGCTATAACAGGGAAAAATCAGCCCCAGAATTTT
once | TRBD1 | TRBJ2-3 | TRBV6-5 | CASTVTGGRGTQYF | TGTGCCAGCACCGTGACAGGGGGCCGGGGTACGCAGTATTTT
- | - | TRBJ1-2 | TRBV5-4 | CASSSRQTLYGYTF | TGTGCCAGCAGCTCGCGACAGACCCTCTATGGCTACACCTTC
- | - | TRBJ2-1 | TRBV14 | CASSQRGGTGSYNEQFF | TGTGCCAGCAGCCAAAGGGGGGGGACAGGCTCCTACAATGAGCAGTTCTTC
- | - | TRBJ1-5 | TRBV19 | CASTWGESRPQNF | TGTGCCAGTACATGGGGGGAATCAAGGCCCCAGAATTTT
few | - | TRBJ1-4 | TRBV5-6 | CASSWEGRATNEKLFF | TGTGCCAGCAGCTGGGAGGGACGTGCAACTAATGAAAAACTGTTTTTT
once | - | TRBJ2-1 | TRBV4-1 | CASSPTLAPYNEQFF | TGCGCCAGCAGCCCAACGCTAGCCCCCTACAATGAGCAGTTCTTC
- | - | TRBJ2-5 | TRBV5-4 | CASSGGGPNNLLETQYF | TGTGCCAGCTCGGGCGGGGGCCCAAATAACCTCCTGGAGACCCAGTACTTC
- | TRBD1 | TRBJ2-3 | TRBV29-1 | CSVLRTGSTDTQYF | TGCAGCGTATTACGGACAGGGAGCACAGATACGCAGTATTTT
few | - | TRBJ2-3 | TRBV5-1 | CASSLQGASTDTQYF | TGCGCCAGCAGCTTGCAAGGGGCTAGCACAGATACGCAGTATTTT
- | - | TRBJ2-5 | TRBV25-1 | CASSEYYGQEETQYF | TGTGCCAGCAGTGAATATTACGGACAAGAAGAGACCCAGTACTTC
once | TRBD1 | TRBJ1-4 | TRBV5-5 | CASSLYRGSEKLFF | TGTGCCAGCAGCTTGTACAGGGGGTCTGAAAAACTGTTTTTT
- | TRBD1 | TRBJ2-1 | TRBV5-8 | CASSPTGTEQLF | TGTGCCAGCAGCCCCACCGGGACAGAGCAGCTCTTC
- | - | TRBJ2-5 | TRBV5-1 | CASSLAPGGLGTQYF | TGCGCCAGCAGCTTGGCCCCGGGGGGCTTGGGGACCCAGTACTTC
once | TRBD2 | TRBJ2-1 | TRBV10-1 | CASSESLGVAGGSYNEQFF | TGCGCCAGCAGTGAGTCTCTCGGCGTGGCGGGAGGATCCTACAATGAGCAGTTCTTC
- | - | TRBJ1-1 | TRBV19 | CASSIEASEAFF | TGTGCCAGTAGTATAGAAGCGTCTGAAGCTTTCTTT
- | - | TRBJ1-1 | TRBV11-1 | CASSFIGHSLGGTEAFF | TGTGCCAGCAGCTTTATAGGACACTCTCTCGGCGGCACTGAAGCTTTCTTT
few | - | TRBJ2-3 | TRBV7-7 | CASSFSAGDTQYF | TGTGCCAGCAGCTTTTCCGCGGGCGATACGCAGTATTTT
once | - | TRBJ2-5 | TRBV6-6 | CASSYSTGNLYYF | TGTGCCAGCAGTTACTCAACAGGGAATCTCTATTACTTC